The present entry profiles one T cell receptor beta chain with its context. Generated by immunoSEQ multiplex PCR, the TCRdb table keeps only in-frame clones and is missing some. The sample yields hundreds of thousands of clones, around 87% seen once. This sample is drawn from a study of shared T cell receptors in the human thymus. These same data were also listed under a study on human thymus T cells. That investigation notes: Samples came from healthy Finnish infants during open corrective cardiac surgery.

The sequence came from a boy younger than two with a congenital heart defect. Sequenced input: thymocytes.

Written as DNA, the CDR3 is TGTGCCAGTAGTTTGGGACTGCTCAATCAGCCCCAGCATTTT. It codes for CASSLGLLNQPQHF. This sequence joins TRBV19 and TRBJ1-5; TRBD1 might be the D (5 bases). V dropped 5 bases and J dropped 3 bases, with 11 bases sitting between them. CDR1 and CDR2 (germline): LNHDA, SQIVND (reference sequence). The CDR3 covers 14 residues.